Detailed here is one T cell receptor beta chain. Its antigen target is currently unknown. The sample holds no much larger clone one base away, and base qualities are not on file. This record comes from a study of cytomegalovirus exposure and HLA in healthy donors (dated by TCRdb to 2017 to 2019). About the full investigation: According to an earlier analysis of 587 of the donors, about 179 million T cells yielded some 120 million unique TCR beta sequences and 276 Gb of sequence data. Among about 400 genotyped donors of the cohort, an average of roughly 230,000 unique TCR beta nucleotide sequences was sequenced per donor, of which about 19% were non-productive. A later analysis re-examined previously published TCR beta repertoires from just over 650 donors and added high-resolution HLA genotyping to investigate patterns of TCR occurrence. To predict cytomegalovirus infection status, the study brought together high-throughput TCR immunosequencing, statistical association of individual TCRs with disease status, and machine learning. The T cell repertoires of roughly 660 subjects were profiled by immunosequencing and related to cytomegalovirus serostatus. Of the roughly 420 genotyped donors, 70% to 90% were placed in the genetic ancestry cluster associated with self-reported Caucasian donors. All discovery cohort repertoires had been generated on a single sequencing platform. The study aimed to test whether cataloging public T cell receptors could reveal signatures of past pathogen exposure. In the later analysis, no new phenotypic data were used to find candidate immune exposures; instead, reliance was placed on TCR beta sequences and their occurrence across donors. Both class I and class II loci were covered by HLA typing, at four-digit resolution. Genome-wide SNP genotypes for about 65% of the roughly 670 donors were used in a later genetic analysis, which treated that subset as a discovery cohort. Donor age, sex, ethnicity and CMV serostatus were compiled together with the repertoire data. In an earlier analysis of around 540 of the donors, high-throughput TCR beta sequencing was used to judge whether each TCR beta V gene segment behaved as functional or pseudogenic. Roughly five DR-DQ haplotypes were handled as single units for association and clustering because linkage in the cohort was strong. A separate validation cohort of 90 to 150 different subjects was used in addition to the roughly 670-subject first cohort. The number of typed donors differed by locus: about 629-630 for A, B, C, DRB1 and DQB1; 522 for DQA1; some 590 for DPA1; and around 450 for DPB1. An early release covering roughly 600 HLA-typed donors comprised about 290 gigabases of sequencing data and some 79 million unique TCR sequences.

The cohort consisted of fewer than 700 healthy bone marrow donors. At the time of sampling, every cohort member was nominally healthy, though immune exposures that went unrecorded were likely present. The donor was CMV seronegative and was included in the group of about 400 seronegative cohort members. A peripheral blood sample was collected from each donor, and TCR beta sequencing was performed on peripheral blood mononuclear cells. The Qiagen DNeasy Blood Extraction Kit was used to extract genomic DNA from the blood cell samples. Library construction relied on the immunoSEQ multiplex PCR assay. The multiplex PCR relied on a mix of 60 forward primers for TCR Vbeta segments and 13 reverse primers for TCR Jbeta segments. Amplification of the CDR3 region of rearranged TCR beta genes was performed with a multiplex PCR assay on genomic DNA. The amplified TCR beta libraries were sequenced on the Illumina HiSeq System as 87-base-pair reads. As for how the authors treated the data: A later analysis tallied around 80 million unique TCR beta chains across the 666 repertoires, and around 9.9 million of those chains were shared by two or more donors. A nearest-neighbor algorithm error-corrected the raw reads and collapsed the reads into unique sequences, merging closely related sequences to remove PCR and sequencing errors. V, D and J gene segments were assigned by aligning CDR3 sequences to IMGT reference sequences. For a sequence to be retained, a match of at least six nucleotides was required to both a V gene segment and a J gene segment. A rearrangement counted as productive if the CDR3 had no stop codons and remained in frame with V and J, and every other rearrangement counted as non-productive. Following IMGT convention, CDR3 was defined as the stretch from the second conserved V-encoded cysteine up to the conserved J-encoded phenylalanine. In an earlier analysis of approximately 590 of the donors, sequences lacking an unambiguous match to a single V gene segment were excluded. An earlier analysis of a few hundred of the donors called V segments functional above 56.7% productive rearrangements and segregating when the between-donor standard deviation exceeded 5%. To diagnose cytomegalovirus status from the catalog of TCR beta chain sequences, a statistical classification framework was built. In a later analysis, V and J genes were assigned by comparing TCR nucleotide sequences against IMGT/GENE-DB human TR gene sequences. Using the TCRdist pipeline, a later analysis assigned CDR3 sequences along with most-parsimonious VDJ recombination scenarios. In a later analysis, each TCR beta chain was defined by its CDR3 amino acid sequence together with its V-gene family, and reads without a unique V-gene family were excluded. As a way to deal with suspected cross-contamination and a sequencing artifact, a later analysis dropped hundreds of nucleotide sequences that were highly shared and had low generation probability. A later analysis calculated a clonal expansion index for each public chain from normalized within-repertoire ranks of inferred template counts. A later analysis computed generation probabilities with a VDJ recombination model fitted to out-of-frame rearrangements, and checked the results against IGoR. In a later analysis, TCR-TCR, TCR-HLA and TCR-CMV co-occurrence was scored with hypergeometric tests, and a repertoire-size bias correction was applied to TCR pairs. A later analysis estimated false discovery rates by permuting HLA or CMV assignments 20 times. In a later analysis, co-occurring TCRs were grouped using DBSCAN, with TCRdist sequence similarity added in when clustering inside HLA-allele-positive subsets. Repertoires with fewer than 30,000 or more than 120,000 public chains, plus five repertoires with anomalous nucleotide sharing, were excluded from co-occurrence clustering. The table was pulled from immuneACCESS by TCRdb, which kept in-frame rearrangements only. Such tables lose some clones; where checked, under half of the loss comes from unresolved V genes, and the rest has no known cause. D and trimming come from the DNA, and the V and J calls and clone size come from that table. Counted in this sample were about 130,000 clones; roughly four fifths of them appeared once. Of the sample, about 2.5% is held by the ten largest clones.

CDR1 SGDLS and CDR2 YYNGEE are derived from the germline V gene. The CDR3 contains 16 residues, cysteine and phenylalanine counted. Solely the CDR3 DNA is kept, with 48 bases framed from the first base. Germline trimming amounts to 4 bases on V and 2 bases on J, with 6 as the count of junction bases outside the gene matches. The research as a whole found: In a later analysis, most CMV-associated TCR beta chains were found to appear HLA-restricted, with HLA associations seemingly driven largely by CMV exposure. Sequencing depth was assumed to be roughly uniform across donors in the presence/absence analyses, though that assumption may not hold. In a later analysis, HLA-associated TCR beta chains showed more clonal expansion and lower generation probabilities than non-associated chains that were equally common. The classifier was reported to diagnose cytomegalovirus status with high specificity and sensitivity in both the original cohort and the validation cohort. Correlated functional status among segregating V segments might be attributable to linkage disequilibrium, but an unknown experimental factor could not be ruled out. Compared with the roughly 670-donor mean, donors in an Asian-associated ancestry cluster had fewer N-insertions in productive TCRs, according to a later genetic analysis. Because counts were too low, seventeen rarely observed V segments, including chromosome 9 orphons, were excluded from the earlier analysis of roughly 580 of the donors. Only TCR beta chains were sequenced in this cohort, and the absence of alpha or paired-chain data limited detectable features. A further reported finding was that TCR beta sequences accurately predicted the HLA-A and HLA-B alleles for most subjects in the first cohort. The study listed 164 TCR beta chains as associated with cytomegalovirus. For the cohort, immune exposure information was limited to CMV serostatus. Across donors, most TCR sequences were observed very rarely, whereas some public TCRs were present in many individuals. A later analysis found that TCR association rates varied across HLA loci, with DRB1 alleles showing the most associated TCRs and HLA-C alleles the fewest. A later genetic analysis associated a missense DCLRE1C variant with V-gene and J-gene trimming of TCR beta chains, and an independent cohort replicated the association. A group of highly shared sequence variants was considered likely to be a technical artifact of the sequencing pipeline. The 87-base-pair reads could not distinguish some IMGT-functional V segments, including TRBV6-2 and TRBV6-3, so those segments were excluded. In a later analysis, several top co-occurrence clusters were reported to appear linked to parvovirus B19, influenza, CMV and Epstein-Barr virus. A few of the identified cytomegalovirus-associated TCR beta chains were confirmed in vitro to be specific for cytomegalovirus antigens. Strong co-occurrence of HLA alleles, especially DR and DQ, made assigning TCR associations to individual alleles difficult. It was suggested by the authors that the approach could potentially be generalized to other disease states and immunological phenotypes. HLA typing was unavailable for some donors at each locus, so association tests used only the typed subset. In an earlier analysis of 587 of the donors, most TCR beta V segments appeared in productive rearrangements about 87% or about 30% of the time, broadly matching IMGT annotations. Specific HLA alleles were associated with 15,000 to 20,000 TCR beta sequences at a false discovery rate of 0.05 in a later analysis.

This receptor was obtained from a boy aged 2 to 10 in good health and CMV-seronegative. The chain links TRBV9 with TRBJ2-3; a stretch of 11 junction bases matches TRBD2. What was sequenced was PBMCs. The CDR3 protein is CASSPTSGRNTDTQYF. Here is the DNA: TGTGCCAGCAGCCCCACTAGCGGGAGAAACACAGATACGCAGTATTTT. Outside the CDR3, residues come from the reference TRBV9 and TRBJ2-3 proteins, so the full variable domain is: DSGVTQTPKHLITATGQRVTLRCSPRSGDLSVYWYQQSLDQGLQFLIQYYNGEERAKGNILERFSAQQFPDLHSELNLSSLELGDSALYFCASSPTSGRNTDTQYFGPGTRLTVL.